The table lists the clone carrying this T cell receptor beta chain with a count of one. Its antigen is undetermined. These data originate in a study of T cell responses to AZD1222 COVID-19 vaccine. Study-level findings and limits: An increase in Spike-specific TCR breadth and depth was observed after two AZD1222 doses.

CDR1 and CDR2 (germline): LNHDA, SQIVND (reference sequence). This CDR3 is 16 amino acids long. After removal of 2 bases from V and 5 bases from J, the junction contained 11 bases not matched to a gene. Method: immunoSEQ multiplex PCR; TCRdb's copy keeps in-frame clones and lacks some. Of approximately 25,000 clones in the sample, roughly 90% were seen once. The clonotype comes from an adult who received the AZD1222 COVID-19 vaccine. This sequence joins TRBV19 and TRBJ2-5, with TRBD1 matching over 7 bases. The source was peripheral blood, collected 28 days after the second AZD1222 dose. CDR3 DNA sequence: TGTGCCAGTAGTATATTGCCCGGACAGGCGCGGGAGACCCAGTACTTC. This encodes CASSILPGQARETQYF.